This T cell receptor (beta chain) is from a study of a mutant IDH1 vaccine in newly diagnosed glioma. The wider study: In weeks 1, 3, 5, 7, 11, 15, 19 and 23, patients were immunized, eight times in all. Earlier therapy was either radiotherapy, temozolomide, or both, and most got both.

Germline V CDR1 and CDR2: SEHNR, FQNEAQ (reference sequence). After removal of 5 bases from V and 0 bases from J, the junction contained 4 bases not matched to a gene. This CDR3 is 15 amino acids long. This clone was recorded once. Its antigen is as yet unknown. The time point denotes: week 11, during vaccination. In the vaccine, a single dose held 300 ug of the mutant IDH1 20-mer peptide, along with topical imiquimod. New WHO grade 3 or 4 IDH1-mutant, ATRX-lost astrocytomas were present in all donors. The protocol was immunoSEQ multiplex PCR, while the TCRdb copy is restricted to in-frame clones and leaves out a portion. The sample records over 55,000 clones, about nine tenths being singletons.

The clonotype was recovered from a man between 40 and 49 years old with glioma. Specimen: PBMCs, collected from a glioma patient whose treatment included an IDH1 peptide vaccine. V and J are TRBV7-9 and TRBJ2-1; TRBD2 agrees at 7 bases. The CDR3 reads CASSTSGNSYNEQFF. The DNA for the CDR3 is TGTGCCAGCAGCACGAGCGGGAACTCCTACAATGAGCAGTTCTTC.